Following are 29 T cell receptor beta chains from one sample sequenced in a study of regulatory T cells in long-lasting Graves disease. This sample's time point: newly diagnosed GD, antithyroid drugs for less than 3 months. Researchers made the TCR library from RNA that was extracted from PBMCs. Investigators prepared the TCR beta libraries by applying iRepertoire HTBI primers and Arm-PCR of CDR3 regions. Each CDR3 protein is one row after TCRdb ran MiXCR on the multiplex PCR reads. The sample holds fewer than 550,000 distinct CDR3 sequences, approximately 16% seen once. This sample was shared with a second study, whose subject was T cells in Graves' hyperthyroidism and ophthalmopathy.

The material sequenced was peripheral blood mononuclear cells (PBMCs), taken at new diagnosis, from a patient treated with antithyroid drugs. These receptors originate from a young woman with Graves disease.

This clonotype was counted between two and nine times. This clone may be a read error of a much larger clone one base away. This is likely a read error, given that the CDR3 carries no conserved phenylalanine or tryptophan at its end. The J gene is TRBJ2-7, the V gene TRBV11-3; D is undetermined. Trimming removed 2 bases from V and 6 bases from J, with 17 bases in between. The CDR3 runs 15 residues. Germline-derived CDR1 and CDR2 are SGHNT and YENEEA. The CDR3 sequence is CASSLMSWLRGEQYS. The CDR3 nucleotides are TGTGCCAGCAGCTTAATGTCCTGGCTTCGCGGCGAGCAGTACTCC.

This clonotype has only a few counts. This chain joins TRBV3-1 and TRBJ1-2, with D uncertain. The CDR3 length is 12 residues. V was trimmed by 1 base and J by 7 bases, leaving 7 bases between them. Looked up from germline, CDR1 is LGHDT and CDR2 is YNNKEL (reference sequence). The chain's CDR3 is CASSQATSGYTF. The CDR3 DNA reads TGTGCCAGCAGCCAAGCCACGTCTGGCTACACCTTC. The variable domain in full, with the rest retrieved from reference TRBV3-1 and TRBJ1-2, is DTAVSQTPKYLVTQMGNDKSIKCEQNLGHDTMYWYKQDSKKFLKIMFSYNNKELIINETVPNRFSPKSPDKAHLNLHINSLELGDSAVYFCASSQATSGYTFGSGTRLTVV.

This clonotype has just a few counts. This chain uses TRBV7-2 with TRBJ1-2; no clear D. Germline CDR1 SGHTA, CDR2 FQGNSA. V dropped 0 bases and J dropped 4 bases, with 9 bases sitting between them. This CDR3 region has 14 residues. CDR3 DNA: TGTGCCAGCAGCTTAGCGAGGAGAACCTATGGCTACACCTTC. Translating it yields CASSLARRTYGYTF.

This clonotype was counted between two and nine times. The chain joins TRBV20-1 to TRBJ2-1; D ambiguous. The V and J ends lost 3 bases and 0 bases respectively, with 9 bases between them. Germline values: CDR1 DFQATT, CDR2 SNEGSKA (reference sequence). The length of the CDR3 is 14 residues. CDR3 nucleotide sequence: TGCAGTGCTAGGACCCTTAGCTCCTACAATGAGCAGTTCTTC. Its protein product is CSARTLSSYNEQFF.

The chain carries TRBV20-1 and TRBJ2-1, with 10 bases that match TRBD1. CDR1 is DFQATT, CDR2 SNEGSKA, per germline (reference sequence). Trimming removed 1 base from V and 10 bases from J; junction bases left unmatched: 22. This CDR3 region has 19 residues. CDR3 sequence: CSARAPPRPVGTGDEEQFF. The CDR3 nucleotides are TGCAGTGCTAGAGCCCCGCCTAGGCCGGTAGGGACAGGGGATGAAGAGCAGTTCTTC.

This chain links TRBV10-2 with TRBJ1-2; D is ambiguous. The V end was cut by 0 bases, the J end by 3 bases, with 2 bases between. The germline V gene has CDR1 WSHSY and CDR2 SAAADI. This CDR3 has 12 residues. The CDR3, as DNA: TGCGCCAGCAGTGAGTCGCACTATGGCTACACCTTC. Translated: CASSESHYGYTF.

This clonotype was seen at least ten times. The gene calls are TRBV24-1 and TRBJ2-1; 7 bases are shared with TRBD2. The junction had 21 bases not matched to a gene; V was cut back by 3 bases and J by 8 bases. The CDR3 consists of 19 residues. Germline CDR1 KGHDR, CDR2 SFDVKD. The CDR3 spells CATSDTDLTIAGSRDEQFF. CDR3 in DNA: TGTGCCACCAGTGATACAGACCTAACGATAGCGGGTTCGCGCGATGAGCAGTTCTTC.

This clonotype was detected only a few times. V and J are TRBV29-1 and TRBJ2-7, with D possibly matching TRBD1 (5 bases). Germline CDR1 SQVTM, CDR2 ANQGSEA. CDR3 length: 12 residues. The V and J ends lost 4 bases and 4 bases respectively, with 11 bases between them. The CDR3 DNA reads TGCAGCGTTGTTTCAGGGTTATACGAGCAGTACTTC. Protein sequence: CSVVSGLYEQYF.

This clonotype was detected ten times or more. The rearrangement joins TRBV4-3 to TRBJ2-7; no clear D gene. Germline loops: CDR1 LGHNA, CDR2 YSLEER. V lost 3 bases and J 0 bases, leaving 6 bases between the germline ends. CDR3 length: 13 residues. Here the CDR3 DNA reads TGCGCCAGCAGCCAGGGATTCTCCTACGAGCAGTACTTC. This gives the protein CASSQGFSYEQYF.

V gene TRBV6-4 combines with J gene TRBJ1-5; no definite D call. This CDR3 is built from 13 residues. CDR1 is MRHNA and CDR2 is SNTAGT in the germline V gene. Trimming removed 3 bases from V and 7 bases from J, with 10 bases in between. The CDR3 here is CASSEGISQPQHF. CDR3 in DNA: TGTGCCAGCAGTGAGGGGATATCACAGCCCCAGCATTTT.

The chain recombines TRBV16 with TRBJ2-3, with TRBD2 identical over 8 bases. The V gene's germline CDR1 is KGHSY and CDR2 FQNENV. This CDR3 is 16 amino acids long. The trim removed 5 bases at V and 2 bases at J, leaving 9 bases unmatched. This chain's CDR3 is CASSYGTSFNTDTQYF. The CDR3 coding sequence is TGTGCCAGCAGCTACGGGACTAGTTTTAACACAGATACGCAGTATTTT.

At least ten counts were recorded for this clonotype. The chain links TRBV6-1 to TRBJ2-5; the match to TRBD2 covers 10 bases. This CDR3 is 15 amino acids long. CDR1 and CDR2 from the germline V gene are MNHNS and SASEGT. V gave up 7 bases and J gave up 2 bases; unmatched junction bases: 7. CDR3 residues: CASIRLAGIQETQYF. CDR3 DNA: TGTGCCAGCATTCGACTAGCGGGTATACAAGAGACCCAGTACTTC.

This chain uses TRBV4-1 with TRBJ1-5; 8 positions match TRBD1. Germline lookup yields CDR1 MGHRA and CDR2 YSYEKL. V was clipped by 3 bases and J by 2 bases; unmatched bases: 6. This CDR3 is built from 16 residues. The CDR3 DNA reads TGCGCCAGCAGCCAGGAAGGACAGGGCGGCAATCAGCCCCAGCATTTT. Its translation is CASSQEGQGGNQPQHF.

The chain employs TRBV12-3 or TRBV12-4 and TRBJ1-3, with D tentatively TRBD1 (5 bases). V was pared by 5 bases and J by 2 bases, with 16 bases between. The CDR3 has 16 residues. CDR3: CASSNSGILAGNTIYF. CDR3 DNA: TGTGCCAGCAGTAACTCAGGGATCCTGGCTGGAAACACCATATATTTT.

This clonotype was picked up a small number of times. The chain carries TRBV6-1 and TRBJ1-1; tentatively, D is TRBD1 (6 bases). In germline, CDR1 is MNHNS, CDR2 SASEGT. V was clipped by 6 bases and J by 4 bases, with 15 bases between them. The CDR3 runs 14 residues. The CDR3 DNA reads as TGTGCCAGCAGGGCACCGGGACACCTCACTGAAGCTTTCTTT. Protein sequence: CASRAPGHLTEAFF.

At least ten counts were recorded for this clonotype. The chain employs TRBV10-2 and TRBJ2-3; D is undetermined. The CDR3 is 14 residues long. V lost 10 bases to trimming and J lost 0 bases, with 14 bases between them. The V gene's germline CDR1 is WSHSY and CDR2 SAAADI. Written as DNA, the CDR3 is TGCGCCACCCGCTGGACGACTAGCACAGATACGCAGTATTTT. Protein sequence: CATRWTTSTDTQYF.

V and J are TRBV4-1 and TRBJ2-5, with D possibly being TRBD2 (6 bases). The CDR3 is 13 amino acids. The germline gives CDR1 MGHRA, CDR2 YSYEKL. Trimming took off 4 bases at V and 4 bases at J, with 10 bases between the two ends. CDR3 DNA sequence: TGCGCCAGCAGCCTGACTAGTGGAGAGACCCAGTACTTC. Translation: CASSLTSGETQYF.

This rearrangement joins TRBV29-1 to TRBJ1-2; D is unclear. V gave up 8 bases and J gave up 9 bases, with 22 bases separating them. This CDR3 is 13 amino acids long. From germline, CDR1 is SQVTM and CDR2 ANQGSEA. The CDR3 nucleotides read TGCAGCTCCCGACGCATGGCAGAATTTAGCTACACCTTC. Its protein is CSSRRMAEFSYTF.

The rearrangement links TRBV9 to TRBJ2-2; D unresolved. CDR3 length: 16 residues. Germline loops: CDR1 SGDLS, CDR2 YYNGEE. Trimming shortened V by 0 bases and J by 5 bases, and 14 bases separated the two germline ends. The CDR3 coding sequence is TGTGCCAGCAGCGTAGGTCTGGGATTAAGAACCGGGGAGCTGTTTTTT. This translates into CASSVGLGLRTGELFF.

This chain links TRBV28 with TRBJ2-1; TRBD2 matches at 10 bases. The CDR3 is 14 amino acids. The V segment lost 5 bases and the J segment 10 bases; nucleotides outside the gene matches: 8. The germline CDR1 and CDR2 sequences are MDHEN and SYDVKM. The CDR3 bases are TGTGCCAGCAGTACCCCCGGGACTAGCGACGAGCAGTTCTTC. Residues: CASSTPGTSDEQFF.

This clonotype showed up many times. The CDR3: CASSPVDRVGYEQYF. The CDR3, as DNA: TGTGCCAGCAGTCCCGTCGACAGGGTCGGCTACGAGCAGTACTTC. The chain is built from TRBV28 and TRBJ2-7; 7 bases fit TRBD1. The CDR3 has 15 residues. V gave up 5 bases and J gave up 3 bases; unmatched junction bases: 10. Germline CDR1 MDHEN, CDR2 SYDVKM. Full variable domain (outside the CDR3, taken from reference TRBV28 and TRBJ2-7): DVKVTQSSRYLVKRTGEKVFLECVQDMDHENMFWYRQDPGLGLRLIYFSYDVKMKEKGDIPEGYSVSREKKERFSLILESASTNQTSMYLCASSPVDRVGYEQYFGPGTRLTVT.

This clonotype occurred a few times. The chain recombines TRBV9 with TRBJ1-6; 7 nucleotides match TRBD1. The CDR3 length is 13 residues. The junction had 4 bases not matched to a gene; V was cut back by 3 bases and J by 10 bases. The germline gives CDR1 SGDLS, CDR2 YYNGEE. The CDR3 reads CASSAAGGSPLHF. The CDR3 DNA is TGTGCCAGCAGCGCGGCAGGGGGGTCACCCCTCCACTTT.

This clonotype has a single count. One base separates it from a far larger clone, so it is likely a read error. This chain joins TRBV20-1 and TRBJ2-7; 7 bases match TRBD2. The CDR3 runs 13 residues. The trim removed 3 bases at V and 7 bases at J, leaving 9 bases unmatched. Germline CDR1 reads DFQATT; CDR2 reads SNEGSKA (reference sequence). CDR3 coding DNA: TGCAGTGCTAGCCCGACTAGCTACAATGAGCAGTACTTC. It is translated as CSASPTSYNEQYF.

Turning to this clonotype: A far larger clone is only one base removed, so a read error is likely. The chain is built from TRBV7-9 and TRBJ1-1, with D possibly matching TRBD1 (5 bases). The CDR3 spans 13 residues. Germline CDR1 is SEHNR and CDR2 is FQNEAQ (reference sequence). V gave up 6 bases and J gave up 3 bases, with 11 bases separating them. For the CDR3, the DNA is TGTGCCAGCAGGCGGACAAGAGACACTGAAGCTTTCTTT. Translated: CASRRTRDTEAFF.

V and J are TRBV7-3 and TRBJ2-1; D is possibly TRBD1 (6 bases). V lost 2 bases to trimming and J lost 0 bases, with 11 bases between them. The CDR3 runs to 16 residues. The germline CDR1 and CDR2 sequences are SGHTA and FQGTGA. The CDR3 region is CASSLGGPSSYNEQFF. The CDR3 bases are TGTGCCAGCAGCTTAGGGGGCCCGAGCTCCTACAATGAGCAGTTCTTC.

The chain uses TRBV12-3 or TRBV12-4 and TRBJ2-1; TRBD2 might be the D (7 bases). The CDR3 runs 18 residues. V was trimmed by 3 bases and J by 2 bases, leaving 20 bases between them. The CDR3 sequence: CASSFLRGLAVAYNEQFF. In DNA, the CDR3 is TGTGCCAGCAGTTTTCTTCGGGGGCTAGCGGTCGCCTACAATGAGCAGTTCTTC.

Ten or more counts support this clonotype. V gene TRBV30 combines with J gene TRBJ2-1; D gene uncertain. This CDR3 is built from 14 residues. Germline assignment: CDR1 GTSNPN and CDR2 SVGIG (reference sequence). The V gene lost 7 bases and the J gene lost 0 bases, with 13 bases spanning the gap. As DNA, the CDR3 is TGTGCCTTGAACCCGGCGGCCTCCTACAATGAGCAGTTCTTC. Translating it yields CALNPAASYNEQFF.

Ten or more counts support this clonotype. The CDR3 reads CASSERENSYEQYF. CDR3 in DNA: TGTGCCAGCAGTGAGAGGGAAAACTCCTACGAGCAGTACTTC. This rearrangement joins TRBV28 to TRBJ2-7; a weak D match, TRBD2 (5 bases). The CDR3 is 14 residues long. Germline V gene lookup returns CDR1 MDHEN and CDR2 SYDVKM. Between the trimmed V and J ends, which lost 5 bases and 0 bases, there was a span of 11 bases.

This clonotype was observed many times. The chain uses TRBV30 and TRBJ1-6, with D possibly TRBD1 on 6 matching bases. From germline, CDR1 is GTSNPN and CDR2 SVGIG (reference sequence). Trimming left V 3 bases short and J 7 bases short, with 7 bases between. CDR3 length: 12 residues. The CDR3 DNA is TGTGCCTGGAGGGGGGCGAATTCACCCCTCCACTTT. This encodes CAWRGANSPLHF.